This T cell receptor (beta chain) appears in the sequencing data of a study of blood T cell repertoires in COVID-19. Study-wide background: Both acute and convalescent COVID-19 samples were obtained from the United States, Italy and Spain. PBMCs, B-cell-depleted T cells, or T cells were the source of the cDNA or gDNA that made up the material.

Original analysis: Reference gene primer amplification yielded estimated nucleated cell counts. The repertoire was sequenced with immunoSEQ multiplex PCR; TCRdb's copy has only in-frame clones and lacks some. That table supplies the V and J calls and clone size; D and trimming were determined from the DNA. There are around 230,000 clones in the sample; over 75% occur only once, and 9.5% to 13% lies in the top ten. This clone was seen a few times. The CDR3 has 15 residues. The junction had 2 bases not matched to a gene; V was cut back by 0 bases and J by 3 bases. The V gene's germline CDR1 is MNHEY and CDR2 SVGAGI.

Specimen: peripheral blood. The chain joins TRBV6-5 to TRBJ1-3; the match to TRBD1 covers 7 bases. The sequence came from a middle-aged man with COVID-19, enrolled during active disease. The CDR3 DNA follows: TGTGCCAGCAGTTACTCAACAGGGGTTGGAAACACCATATATTTT. Translating gives CASSYSTGVGNTIYF.